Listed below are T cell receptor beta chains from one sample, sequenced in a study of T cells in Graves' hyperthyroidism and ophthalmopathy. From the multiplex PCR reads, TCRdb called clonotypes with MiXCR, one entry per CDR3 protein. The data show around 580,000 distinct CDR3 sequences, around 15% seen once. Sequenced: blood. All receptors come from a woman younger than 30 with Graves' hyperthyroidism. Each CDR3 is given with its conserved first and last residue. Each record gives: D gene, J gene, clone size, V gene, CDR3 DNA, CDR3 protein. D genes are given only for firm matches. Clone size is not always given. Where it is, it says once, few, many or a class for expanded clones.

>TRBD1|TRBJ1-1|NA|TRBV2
TGTGCCAGCAGTGAGTCAGGGGGCGGCACTGAAGCTTTCTTT
CASSESGGGTEAFF
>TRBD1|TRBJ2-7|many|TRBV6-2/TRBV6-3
TGTGCCAGCGGAAGACAGGGGCCCTACGAGCAGTACTTC
CASGRQGPYEQYF
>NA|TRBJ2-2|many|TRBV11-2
TGTGCCAGCAGCTTAGCTGGCGCCGGGGAGCTGTTTTTT
CASSLAGAGELFF
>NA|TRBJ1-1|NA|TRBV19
TGTGCCAGTACTACCCAGGGTAACACTGAAGCTTTCTTT
CASTTQGNTEAFF
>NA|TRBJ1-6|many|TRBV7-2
TGTGCCAGCAGCTTAGTCGTTTCACCCCTCCACTTT
CASSLVVSPLHF
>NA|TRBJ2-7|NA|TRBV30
TGTGCCTGGAATCAGCAGTACTTC
CAWNQQYF
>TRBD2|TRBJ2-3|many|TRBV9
TGTGCCAGCAGCGCAGGAGGACTAGCGGGGGTTACAGATACGCAGTATTTT
CASSAGGLAGVTDTQYF
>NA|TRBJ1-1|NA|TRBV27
TGTGCCAGCAGTTGGGGGATGAACACTGAAGCTTTCTTT
CASSWGMNTEAFF
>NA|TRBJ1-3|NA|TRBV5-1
TGCGCCAGCAGCCCGGCCTCCGGTGCTGGAAACACCATATATTTT
CASSPASGAGNTIYF
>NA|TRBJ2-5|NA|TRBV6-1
TGTGCCAGCAGGACCGGGGGTGAGACCCAGTACTTC
CASRTGGETQYF
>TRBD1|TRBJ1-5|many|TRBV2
TGTGCCAGCAGTGAAAGGACAGGGGATCAGCCCCAGCATTTT
CASSERTGDQPQHF
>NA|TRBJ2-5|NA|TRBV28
TGTGCCGCGTCTCAACTACGAGAGACCCAGTACTTC
CAASQLRETQYF
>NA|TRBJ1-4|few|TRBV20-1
TGCAGTGCCCCAATACAGGGTGAAGGTGAAAAACTGTTTTTT
CSAPIQGEGEKLFF
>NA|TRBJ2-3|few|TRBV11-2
TGTGCCAGCAGCGCGGGGGACAGGATGGTAGATACGCAGTATTTT
CASSAGDRMVDTQYF
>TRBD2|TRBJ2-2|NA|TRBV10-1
TGCGCCAGCAGTACTAGCGGGATTAACACCGGGGAGCTGTTTTTT
CASSTSGINTGELFF
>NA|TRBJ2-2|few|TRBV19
TGTGCCACCTTAAAAGCCGGGGAGCTGTTTTTT
CATLKAGELFF